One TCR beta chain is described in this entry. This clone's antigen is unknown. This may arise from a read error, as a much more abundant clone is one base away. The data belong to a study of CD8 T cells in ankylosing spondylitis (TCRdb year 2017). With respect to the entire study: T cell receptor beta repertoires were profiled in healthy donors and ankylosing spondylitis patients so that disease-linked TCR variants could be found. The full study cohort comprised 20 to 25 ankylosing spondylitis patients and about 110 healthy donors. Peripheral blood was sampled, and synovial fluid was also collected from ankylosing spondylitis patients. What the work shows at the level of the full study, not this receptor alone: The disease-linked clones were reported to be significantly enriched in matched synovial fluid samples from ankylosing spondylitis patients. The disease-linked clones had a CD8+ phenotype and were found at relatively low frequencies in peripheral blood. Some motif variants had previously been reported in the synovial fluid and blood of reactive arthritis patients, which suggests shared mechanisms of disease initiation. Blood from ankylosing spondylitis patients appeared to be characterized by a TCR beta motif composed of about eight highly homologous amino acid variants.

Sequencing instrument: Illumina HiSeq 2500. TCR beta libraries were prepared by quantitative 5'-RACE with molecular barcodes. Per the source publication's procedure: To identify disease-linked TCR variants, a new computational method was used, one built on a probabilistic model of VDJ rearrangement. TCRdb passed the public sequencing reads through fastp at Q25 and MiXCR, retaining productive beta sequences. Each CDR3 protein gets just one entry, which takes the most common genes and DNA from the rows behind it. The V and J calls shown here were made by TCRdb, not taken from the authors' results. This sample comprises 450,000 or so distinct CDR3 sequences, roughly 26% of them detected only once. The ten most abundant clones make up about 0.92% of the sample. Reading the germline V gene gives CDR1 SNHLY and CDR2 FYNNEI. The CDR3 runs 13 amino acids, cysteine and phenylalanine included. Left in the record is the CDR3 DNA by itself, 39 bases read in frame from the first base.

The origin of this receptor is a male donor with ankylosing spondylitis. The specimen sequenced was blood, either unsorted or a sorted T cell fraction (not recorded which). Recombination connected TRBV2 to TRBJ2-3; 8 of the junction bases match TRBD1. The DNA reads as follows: TGTGCCAGCAGCGGACAGGGCACGGATACGCAGAATTTT. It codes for CASSGQGTDTQNF.